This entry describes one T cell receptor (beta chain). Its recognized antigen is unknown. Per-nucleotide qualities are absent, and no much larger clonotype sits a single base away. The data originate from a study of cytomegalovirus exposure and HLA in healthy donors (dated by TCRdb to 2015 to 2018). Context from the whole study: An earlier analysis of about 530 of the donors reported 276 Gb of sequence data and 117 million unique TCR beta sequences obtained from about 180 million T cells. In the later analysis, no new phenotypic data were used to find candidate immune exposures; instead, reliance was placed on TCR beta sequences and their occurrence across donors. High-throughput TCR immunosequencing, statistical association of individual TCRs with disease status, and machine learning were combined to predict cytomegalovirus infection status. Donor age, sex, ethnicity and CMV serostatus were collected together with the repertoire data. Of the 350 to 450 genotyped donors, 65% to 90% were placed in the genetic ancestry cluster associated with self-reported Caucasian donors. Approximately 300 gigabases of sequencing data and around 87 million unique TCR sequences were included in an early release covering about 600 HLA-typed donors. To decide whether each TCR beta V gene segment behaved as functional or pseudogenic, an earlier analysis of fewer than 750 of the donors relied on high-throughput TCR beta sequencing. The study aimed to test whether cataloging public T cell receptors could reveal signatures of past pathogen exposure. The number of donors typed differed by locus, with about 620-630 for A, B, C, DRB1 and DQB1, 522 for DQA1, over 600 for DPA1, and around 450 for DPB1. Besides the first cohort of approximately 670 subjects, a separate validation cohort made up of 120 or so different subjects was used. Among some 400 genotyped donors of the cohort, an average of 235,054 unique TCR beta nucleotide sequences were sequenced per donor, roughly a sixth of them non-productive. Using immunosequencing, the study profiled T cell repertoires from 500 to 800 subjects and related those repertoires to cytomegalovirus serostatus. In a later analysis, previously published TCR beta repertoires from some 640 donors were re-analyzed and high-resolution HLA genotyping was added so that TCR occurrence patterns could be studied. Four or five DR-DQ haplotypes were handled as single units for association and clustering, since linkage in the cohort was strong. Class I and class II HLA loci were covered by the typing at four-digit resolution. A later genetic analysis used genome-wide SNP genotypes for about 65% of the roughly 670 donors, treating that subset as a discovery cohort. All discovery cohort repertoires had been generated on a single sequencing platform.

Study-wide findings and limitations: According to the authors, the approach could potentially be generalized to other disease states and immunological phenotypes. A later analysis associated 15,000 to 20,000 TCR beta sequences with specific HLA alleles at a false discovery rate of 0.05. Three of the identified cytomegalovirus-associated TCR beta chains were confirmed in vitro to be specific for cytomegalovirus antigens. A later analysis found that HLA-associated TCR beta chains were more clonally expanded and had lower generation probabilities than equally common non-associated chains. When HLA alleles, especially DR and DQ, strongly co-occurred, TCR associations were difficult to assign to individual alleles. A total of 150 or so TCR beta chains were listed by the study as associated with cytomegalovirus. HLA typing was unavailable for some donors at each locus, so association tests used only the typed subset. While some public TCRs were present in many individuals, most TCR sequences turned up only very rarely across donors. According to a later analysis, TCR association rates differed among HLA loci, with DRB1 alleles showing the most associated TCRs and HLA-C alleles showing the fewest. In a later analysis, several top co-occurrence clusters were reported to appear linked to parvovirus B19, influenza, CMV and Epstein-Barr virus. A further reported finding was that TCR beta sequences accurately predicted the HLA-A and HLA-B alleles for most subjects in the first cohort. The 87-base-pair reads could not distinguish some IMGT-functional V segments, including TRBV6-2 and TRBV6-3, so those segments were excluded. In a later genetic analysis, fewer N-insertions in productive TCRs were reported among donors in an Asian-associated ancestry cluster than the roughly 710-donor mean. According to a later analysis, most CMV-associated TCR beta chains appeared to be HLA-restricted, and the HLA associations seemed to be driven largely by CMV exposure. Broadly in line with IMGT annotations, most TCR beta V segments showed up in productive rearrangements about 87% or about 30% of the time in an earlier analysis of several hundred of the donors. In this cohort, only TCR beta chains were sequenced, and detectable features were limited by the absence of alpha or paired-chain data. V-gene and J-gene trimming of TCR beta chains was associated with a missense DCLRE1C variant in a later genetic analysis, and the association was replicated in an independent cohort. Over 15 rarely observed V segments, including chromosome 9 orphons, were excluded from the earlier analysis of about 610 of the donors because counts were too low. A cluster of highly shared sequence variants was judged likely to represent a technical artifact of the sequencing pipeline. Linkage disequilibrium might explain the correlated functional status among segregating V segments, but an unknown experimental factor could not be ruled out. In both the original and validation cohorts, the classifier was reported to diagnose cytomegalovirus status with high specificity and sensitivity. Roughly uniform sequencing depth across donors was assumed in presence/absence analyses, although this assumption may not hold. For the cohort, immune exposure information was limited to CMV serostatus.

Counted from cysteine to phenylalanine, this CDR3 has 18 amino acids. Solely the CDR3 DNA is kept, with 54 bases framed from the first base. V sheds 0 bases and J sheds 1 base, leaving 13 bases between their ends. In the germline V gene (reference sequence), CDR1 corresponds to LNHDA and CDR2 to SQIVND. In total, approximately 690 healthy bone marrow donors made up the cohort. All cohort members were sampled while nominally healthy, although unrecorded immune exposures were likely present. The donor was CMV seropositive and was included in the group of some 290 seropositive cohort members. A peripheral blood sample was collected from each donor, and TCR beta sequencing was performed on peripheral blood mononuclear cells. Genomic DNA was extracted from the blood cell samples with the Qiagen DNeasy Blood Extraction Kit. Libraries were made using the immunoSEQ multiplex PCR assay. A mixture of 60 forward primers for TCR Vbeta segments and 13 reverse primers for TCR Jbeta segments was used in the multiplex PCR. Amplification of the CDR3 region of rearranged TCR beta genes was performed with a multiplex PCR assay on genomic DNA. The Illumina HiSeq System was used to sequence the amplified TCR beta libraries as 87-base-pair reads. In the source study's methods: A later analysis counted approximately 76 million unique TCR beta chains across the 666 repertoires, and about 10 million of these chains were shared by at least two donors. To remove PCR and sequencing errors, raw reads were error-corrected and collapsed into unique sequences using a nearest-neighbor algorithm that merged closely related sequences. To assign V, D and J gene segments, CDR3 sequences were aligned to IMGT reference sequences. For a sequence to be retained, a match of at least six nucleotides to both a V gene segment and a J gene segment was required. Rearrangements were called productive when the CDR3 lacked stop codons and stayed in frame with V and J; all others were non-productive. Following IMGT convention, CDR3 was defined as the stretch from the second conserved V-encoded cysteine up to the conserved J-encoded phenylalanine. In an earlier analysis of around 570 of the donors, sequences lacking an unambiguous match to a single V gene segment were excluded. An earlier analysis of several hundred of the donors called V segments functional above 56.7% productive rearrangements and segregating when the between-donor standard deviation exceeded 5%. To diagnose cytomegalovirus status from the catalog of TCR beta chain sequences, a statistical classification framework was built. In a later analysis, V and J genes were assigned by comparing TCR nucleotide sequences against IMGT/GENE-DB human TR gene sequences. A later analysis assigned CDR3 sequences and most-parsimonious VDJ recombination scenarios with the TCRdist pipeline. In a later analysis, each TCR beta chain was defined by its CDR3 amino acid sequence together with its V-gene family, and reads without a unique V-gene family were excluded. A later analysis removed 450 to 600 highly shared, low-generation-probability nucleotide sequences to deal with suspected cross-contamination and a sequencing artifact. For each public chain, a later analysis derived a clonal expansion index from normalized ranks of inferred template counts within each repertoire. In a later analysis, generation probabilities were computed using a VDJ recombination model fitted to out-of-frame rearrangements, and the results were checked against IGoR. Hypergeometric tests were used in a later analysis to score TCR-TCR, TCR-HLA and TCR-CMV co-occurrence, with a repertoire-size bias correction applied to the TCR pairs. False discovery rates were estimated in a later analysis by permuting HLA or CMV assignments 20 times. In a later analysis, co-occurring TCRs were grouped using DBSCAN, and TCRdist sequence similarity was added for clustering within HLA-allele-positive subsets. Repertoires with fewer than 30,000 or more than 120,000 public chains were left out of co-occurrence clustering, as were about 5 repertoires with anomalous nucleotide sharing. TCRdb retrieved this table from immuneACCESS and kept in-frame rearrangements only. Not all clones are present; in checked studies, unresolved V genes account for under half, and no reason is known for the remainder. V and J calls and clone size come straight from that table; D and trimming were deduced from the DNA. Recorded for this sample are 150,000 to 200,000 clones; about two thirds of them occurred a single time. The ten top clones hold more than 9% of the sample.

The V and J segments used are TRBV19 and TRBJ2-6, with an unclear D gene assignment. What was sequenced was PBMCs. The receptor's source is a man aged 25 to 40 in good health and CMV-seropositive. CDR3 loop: CASSIDGLVSSGANVLTF. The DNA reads TGTGCCAGTAGTATAGACGGTTTGGTGAGTTCTGGGGCCAACGTCCTGACTTTC.